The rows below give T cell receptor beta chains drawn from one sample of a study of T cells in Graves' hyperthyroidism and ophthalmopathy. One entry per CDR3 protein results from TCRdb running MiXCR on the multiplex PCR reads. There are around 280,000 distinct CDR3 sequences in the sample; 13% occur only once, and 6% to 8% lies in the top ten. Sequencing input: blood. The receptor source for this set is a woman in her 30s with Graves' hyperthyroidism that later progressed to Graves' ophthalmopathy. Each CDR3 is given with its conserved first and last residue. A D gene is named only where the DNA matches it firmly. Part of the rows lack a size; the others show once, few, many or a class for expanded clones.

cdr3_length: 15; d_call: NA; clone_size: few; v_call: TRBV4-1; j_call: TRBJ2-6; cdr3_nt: TGCGCCAGCAGCCAAGCCGGGGTTGGGGCCAACGTCCTGACTTTC; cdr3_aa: CASSQAGVGANVLTF
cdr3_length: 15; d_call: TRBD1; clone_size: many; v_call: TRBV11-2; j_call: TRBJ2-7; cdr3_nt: TGTGCCAGCAGCCCAGAACAGGGGGCGGGCGACGAGCAGTACTTC; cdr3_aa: CASSPEQGAGDEQYF
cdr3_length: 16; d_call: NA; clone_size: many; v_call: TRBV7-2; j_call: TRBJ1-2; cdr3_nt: TGTGCCAGCAGCCCCGAGGAGACCTTGGGGAGAGCTGGCTACACCTTC; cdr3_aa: CASSPEETLGRAGYTF
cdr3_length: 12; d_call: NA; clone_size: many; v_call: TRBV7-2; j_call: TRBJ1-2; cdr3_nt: TGTGCCAGCAGCTTAGGTATAGGAGGCTACACCTTC; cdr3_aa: CASSLGIGGYTF
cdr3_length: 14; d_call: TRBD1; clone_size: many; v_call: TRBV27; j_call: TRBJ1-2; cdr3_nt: TGTGCCAGCAGACCGTGGGACAGGGTGGGAGGCTACACCTTC; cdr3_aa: CASRPWDRVGGYTF
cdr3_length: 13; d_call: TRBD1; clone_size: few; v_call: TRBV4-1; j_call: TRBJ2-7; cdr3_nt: TGCGCCAGCAGCCAGGGACAGGCGTACGAGCAGTACTTC; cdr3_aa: CASSQGQAYEQYF
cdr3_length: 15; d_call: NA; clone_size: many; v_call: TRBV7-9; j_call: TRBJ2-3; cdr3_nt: TGTGCCAGCAGCTTAGCGTCTCCTAGCACAGATACGCAGTATTTT; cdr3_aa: CASSLASPSTDTQYF
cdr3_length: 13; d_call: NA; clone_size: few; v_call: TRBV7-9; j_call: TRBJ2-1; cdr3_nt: TGTGCCAGCAGCTTAGTCGCCTCGGGCCCGGCATTCTTC; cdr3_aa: CASSLVASGPAFF
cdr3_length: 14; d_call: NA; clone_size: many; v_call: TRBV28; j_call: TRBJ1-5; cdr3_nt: TGTGCCACCTACCCCCACAGGGACAATCAGCCCCAGCATTTT; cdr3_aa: CATYPHRDNQPQHF
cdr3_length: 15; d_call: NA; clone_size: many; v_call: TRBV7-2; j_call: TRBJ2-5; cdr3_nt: TGTGCCAGCAGCCTTATGGACTTGCTACAAGAGACCCAGTACTTC; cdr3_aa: CASSLMDLLQETQYF
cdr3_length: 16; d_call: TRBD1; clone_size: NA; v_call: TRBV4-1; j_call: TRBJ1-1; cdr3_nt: TGCGCCAGCAGCCAATGGGACAGGGCGTTGGCCGCTGAAGCTTTCTTT; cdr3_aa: CASSQWDRALAAEAFF
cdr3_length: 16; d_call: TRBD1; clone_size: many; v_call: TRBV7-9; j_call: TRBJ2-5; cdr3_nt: TGTGCCAGCACCAAGACAGGGGGTAATCCCCAAGAGACCCAGTACTTC; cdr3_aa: CASTKTGGNPQETQYF
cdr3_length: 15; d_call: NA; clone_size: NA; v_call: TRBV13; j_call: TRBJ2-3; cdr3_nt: TGTGCCAGCAGAATGCTGCCGGGGAGCACAGATACGCAGTATTTT; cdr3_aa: CASRMLPGSTDTQYF
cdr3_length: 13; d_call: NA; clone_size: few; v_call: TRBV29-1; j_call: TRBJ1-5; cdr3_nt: TGCAGCGTGGGGGGGGGGGGATCTCAGCCCCAGCATTTT; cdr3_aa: CSVGGGGSQPQHF
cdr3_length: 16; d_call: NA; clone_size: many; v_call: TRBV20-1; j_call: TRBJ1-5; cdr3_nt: TGCAGTGCTAGAGAGGGCTTTAGGGCGGGGAATCAGCCCCAGCATTTT; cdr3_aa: CSAREGFRAGNQPQHF
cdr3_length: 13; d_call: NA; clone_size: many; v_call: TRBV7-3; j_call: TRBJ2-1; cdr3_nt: TGTGCCAGCAGCCCGACCGGGGGCGATGAGCAGTTCTTC; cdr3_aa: CASSPTGGDEQFF
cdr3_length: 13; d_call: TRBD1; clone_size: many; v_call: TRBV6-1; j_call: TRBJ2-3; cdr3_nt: TGTGCCAGCAGCGGGACAGAAGCCGATACGCAGTATTTT; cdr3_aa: CASSGTEADTQYF
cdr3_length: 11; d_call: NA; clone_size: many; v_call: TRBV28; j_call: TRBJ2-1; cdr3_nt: TGTGCCAGCAGTCAACGTAATGAGCAGTTCTTC; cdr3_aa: CASSQRNEQFF
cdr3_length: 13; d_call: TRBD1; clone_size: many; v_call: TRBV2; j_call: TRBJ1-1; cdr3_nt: TGTGCCAGCAGCGGACAGGAGGGCACTGAAGCTTTCTTT; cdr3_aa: CASSGQEGTEAFF
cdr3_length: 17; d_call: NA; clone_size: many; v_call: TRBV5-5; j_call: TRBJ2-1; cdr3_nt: TGTGCCAGCAGCCGAAAAACTATTATAAGGGACCACAATGAGCAGTTCTTC; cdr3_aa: CASSRKTIIRDHNEQFF
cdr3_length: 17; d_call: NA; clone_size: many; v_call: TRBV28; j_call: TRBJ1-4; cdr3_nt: TGTGCCAGCAGCCGGATAGGGGGAAGAAGGACTAATGAAAAACTGTTTTTT; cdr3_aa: CASSRIGGRRTNEKLFF
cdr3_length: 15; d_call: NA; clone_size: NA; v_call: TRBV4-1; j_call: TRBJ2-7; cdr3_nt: TGCGCCAGCAGCCAAGAGGAGGGAGCAGGCTACGAGCAGTACTTC; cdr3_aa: CASSQEEGAGYEQYF